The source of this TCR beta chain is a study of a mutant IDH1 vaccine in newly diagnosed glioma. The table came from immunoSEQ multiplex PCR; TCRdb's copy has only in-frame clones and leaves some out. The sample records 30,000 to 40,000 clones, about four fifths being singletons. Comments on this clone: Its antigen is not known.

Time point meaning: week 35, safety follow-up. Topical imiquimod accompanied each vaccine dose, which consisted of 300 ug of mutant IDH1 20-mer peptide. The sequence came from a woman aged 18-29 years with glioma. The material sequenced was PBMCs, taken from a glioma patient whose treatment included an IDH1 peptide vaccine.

This chain's CDR3 is CATSRVSAGDQPQHF. The CDR3 DNA reads TGTGCCACCAGCAGAGTTTCGGCAGGGGATCAGCCCCAGCATTTT. V gene TRBV15 combines with J gene TRBJ1-5, with D perhaps matching TRBD1 (6 bases). The CDR3 spans 15 residues. Trimming stripped 1 base from V and 5 bases from J, with 12 bases between. Per the germline V gene, CDR1 is LNHNV and CDR2 is YYDKDF (reference sequence).